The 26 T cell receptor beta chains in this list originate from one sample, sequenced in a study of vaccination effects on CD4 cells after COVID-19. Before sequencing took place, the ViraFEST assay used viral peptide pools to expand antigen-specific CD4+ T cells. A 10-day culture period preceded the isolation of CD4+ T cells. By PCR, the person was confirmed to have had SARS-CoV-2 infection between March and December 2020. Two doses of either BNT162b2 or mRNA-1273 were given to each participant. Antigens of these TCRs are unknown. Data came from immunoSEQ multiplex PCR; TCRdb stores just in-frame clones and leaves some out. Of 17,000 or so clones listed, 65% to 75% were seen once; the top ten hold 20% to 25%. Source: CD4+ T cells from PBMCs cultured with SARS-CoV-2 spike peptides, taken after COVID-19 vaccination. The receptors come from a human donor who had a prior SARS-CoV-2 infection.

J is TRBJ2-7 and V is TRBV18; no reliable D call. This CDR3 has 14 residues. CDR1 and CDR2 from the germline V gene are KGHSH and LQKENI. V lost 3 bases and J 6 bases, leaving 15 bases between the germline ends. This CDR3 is CASSPDGRSVEQYF. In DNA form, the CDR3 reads TGTGCCAGCTCACCGGATGGGCGTTCGGTCGAGCAGTACTTC.

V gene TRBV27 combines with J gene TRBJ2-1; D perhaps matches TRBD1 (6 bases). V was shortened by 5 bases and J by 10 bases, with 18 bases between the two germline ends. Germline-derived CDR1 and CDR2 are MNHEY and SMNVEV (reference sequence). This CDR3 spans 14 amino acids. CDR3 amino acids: CASSINRVKGEQFF. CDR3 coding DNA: TGTGCCAGCAGTATCAACAGGGTCAAAGGGGAGCAGTTCTTC.

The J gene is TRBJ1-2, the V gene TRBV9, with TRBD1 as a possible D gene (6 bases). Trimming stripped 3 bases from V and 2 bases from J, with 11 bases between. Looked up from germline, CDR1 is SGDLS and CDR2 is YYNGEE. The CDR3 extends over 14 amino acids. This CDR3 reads CASSAQQGNYGYTF. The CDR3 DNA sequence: TGTGCCAGCAGCGCCCAGCAGGGGAACTATGGCTACACCTTC.

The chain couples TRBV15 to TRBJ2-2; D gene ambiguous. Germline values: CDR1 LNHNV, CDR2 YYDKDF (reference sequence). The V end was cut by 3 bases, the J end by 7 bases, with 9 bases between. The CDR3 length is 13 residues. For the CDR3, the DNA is TGTGCCACCAGCAGTTATGGGGACGGGGAGCTGTTTTTT. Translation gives CATSSYGDGELFF.

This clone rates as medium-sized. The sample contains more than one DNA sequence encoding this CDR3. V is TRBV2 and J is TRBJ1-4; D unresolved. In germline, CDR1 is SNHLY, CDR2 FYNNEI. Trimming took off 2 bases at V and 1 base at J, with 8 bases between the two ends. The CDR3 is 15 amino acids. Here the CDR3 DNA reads TGTGCCAGCAGTGAAAACCGGGGAACTAATGAAAAACTGTTTTTT. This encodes CASSENRGTNEKLFF.

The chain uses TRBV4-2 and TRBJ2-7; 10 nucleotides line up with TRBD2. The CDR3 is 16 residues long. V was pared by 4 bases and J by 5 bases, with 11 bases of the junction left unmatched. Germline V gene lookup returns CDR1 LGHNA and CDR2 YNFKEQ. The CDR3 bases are TGTGCCAGCAGCCCGGAACTAGCGGGACCTCGGGACGAGCAGTACTTC. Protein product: CASSPELAGPRDEQYF.

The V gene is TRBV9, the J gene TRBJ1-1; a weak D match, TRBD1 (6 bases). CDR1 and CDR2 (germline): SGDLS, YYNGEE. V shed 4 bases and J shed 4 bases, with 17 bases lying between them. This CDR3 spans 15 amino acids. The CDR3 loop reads CASSPRTARGTEAFF. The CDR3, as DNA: TGTGCCAGCAGCCCTCGGACAGCCCGGGGCACTGAAGCTTTCTTT.

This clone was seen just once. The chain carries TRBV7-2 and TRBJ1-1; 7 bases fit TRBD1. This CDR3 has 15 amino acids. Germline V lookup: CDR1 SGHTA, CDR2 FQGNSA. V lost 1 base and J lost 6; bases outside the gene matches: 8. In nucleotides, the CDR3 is TGTGCCAGCAGCTTAGATGTCAGGGGGTACGCTGAAGCTTTCTTT. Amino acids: CASSLDVRGYAEAFF.

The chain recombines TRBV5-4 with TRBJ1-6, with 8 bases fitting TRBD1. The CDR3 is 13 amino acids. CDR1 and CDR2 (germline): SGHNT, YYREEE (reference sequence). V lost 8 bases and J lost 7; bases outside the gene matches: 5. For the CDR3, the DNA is TGTGCCAGTGAGGACAGGGTAAATTCACCCCTCCACTTT. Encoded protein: CASEDRVNSPLHF.

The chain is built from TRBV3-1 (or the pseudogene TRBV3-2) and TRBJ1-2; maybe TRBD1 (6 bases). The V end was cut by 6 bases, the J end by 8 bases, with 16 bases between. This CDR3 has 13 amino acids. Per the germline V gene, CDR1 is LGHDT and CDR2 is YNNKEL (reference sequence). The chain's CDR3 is CASRTTGAQGYTF. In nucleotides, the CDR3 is TGTGCCAGCAGAACCACGGGGGCGCAAGGCTACACCTTC.

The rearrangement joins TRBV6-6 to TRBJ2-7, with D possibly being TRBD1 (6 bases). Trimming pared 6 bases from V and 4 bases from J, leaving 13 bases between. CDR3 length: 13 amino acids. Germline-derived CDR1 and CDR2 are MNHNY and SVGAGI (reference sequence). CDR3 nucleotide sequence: TGTGCCAGCAGCCGAACAGGGACATACGAGCAGTACTTC. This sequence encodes CASSRTGTYEQYF.

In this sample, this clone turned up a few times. CDR3: CASSQDPGTYGYEQYF. CDR3 in DNA: TGTGCCAGCAGCCAGGACCCCGGGACCTACGGCTACGAGCAGTACTTC. The J gene is TRBJ2-7, the V gene TRBV3-1 (or the pseudogene TRBV3-2), with D perhaps TRBD1 or TRBD2 (5 bases each). Germline lookup yields CDR1 LGHDT and CDR2 YNNKEL (reference sequence). The length of the CDR3 is 16 residues. V was shortened by 3 bases and J by 3 bases, with 18 bases between the two germline ends.

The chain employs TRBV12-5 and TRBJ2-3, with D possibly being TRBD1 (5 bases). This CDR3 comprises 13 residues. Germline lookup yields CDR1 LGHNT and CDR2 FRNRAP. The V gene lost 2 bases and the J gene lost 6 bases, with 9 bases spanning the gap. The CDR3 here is CASGLTGFDTQYF. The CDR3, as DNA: TGTGCTAGTGGTTTGACAGGTTTCGATACGCAGTATTTT.

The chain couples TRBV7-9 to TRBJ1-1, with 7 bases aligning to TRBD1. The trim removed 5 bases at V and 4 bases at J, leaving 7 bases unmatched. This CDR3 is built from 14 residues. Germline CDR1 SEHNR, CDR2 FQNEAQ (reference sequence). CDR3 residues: CASSQNTGATEAFF. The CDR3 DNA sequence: TGTGCCAGCAGCCAAAATACAGGGGCCACTGAAGCTTTCTTT.

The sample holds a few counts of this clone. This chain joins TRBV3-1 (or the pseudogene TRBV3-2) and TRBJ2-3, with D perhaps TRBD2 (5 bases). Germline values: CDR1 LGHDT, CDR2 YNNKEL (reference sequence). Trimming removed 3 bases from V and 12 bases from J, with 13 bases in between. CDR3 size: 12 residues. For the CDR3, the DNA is TGTGCCAGCAGCCATCGCGTCCGGGAACAGTATTTT. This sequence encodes CASSHRVREQYF.

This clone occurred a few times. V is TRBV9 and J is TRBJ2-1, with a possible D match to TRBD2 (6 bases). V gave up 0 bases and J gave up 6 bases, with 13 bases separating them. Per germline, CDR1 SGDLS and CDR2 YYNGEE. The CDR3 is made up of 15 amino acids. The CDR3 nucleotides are TGTGCCAGCAGCGTAGGGGCGGGAACTTCCAATGAGCAGTTCTTC. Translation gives CASSVGAGTSNEQFF.

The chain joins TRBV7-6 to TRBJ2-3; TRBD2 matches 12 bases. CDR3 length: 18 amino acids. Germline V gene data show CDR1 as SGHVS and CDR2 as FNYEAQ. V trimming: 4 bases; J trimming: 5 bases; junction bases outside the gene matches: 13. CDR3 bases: TGTGCCAGCAGCTCCCGGCCTAGCGGGGGGGCCGGGGTAGATACGCAGTATTTT. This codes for CASSSRPSGGAGVDTQYF. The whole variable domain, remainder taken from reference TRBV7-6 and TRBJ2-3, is GAGVSQSPRYKVTKRGQDVALRCDPISGHVSLYWYRQALGQGPEFLTYFNYEAQQDKSGLPNDRFSAERPEGSISTLTIQRTEQRDSAMYRCASSSRPSGGAGVDTQYFGPGTRLTVL.

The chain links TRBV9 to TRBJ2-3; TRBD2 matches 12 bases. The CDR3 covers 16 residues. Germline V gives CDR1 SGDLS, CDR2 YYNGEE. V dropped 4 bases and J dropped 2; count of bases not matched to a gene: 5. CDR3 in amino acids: CASSFLAGGNTDTQYF. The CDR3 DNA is TGTGCCAGCAGCTTCCTAGCGGGGGGGAACACAGATACGCAGTATTTT.

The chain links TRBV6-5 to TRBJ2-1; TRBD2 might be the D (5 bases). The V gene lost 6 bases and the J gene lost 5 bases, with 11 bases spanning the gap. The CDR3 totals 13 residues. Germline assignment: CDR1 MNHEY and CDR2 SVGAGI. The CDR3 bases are TGTGCCAGCAGAATCCTAGCCCACAATGAGCAGTTCTTC. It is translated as CASRILAHNEQFF.

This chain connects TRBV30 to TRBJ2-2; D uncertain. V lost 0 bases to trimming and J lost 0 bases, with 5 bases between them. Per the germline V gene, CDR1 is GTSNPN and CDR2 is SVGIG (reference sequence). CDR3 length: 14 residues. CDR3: CAWSVRTNTGELFF. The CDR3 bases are TGTGCCTGGAGTGTTCGTACGAACACCGGGGAGCTGTTTTTT.

The CDR3 sequence: CASSLPPAGDQPQHF. In DNA form, the CDR3 reads TGTGCCAGCAGTTTACCCCCTGCGGGGGATCAGCCCCAGCATTTT. The rearrangement links TRBV28 to TRBJ1-5; D possibly corresponds to TRBD1 (5 bases). V lost 2 bases to trimming and J lost 5 bases, with 13 bases between them. Germline CDR1 MDHEN, CDR2 SYDVKM. The CDR3 length is 15 residues.

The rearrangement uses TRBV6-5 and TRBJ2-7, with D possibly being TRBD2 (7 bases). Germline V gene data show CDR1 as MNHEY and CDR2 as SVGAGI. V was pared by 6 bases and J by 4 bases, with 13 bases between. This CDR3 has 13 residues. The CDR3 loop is CASSSGTLYEQYF. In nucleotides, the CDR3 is TGTGCCAGCAGCAGCGGGACACTTTACGAGCAGTACTTC.

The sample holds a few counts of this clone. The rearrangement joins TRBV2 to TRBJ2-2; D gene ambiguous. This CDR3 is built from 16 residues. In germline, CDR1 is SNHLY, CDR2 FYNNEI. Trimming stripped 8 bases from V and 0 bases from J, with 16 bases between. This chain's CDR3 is CASGPKDGSNTGELFF. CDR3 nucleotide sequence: TGTGCCAGCGGCCCCAAGGACGGATCGAACACCGGGGAGCTGTTTTTT. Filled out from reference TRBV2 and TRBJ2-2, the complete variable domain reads EPEVTQTPSHQVTQMGQEVILRCVPISNHLYFYWYRQILGQKVEFLVSFYNNEISEKSEIFDDQFSVERPDGSNFTLKIRSTKLEDSAMYFCASGPKDGSNTGELFFGEGSRLTVL.

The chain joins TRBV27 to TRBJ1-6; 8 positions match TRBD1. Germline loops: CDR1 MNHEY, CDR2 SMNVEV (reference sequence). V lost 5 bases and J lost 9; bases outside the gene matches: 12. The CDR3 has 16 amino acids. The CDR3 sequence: CASSRGFGQGASPLHF. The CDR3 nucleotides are TGTGCCAGCAGTCGGGGGTTCGGGCAGGGGGCTTCACCCCTCCACTTT.

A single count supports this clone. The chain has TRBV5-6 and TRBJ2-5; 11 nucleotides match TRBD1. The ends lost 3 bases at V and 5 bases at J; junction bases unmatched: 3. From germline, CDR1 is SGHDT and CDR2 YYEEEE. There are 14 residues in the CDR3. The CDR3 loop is CASSSGQGAETQYF. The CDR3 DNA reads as TGTGCCAGCAGCTCCGGACAGGGGGCTGAGACCCAGTACTTC.

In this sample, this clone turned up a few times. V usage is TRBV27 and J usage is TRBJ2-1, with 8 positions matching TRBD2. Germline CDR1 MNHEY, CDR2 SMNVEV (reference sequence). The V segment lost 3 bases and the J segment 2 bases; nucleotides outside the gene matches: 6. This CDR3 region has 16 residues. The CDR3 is CASSFLTSGPYNEQFF. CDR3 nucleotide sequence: TGTGCCAGCAGTTTTCTTACTAGCGGACCCTACAATGAGCAGTTCTTC.